This T cell receptor (beta chain) was documented in a study of beta chain features in type 1 diabetes. Study information: Examination of sorted cells across all samples involved more than 100,000,000 cells.

The entirety of the isolated RNA underwent reverse transcription, so expressed TCRB transcripts were sequenced. Some clones are missing from TCRdb's copy, which holds only in-frame ones; the method was immunoSEQ multiplex PCR. The sample lists hundreds of thousands of clones, more than 12% occurring once. General observations from the study: Among patients with Type 1 diabetes, TCRB CDR3s were moderately but significantly shorter in every one of the four CD4+ subsets.

The CDR3 totals 12 residues. Trimming shortened V by 2 bases and J by 3 bases, and 8 bases separated the two germline ends. The V gene's germline CDR1 is GTSNPN and CDR2 SVGIG (reference sequence). This clone was found a few times. Its antigen is unknown. Purity exceeding 95% was reached by all sorted populations. V is TRBV30 and J is TRBJ2-7; D gene uncertain. The origin of this receptor is a man in his late teens or twenties with type 1 diabetes. The sample was naive CD4+ T cells from blood. The CDR3 sequence is CAWSSDLYEQYF. The CDR3 coding sequence is TGTGCCTGGAGTTCCGACCTCTACGAGCAGTACTTC. Full variable domain (outside the CDR3, taken from reference TRBV30 and TRBJ2-7): SQTIHQWPATLVQPVGSPLSLECTVEGTSNPNLYWYRQAAGRGLQLLFYSVGIGQISSEVPQNLSASRPQDRQFILSSKKLLLSDSGFYLCAWSSDLYEQYFGPGTRLTVT.